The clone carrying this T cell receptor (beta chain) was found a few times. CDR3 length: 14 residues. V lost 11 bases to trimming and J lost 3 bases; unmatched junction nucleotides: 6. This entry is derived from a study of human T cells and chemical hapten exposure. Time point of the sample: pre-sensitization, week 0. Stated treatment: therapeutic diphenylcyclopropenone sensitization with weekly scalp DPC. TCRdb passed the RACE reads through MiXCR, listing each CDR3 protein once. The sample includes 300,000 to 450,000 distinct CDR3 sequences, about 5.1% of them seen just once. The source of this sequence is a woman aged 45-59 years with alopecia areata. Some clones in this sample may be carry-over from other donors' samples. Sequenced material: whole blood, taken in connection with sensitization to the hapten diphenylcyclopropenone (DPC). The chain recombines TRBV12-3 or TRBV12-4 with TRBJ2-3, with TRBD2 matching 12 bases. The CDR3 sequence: CASSGRVGTDTQYF. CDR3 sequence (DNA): TGTGCCTCTAGCGGGAGGGTTGGTACAGATACGCAGTATTTT.